Below, 10 T cell receptor beta chains from the same sample are listed, as sequenced in a study of blood T cell repertoires in COVID-19. The protocol was immunoSEQ multiplex PCR, while the TCRdb copy is restricted to in-frame clones and leaves out a portion. The table includes fewer than 300,000 clones, around 89% detected once. Sample: peripheral blood. These receptor sequences come from a man in his thirties or forties with acute or convalescent COVID-19.

In its sample, this clone was seen once. CDR3 nucleotide sequence: TGTGCCAGCAGCCCCGTGCGGGGGTGGAACACCGGGGAGCTGTTTTTT. Its translation: CASSPVRGWNTGELFF. The rearrangement joins TRBV13 to TRBJ2-2; 7 bases agree with TRBD2. The CDR3 totals 16 residues. Germline assignment: CDR1 PRHDT and CDR2 FYEKMQ (reference sequence). Unmatched junction bases numbered 7, after V lost 5 bases and J lost 1 base.

V is TRBV5-1 and J is TRBJ2-7, with 10 bases identical to TRBD1. The CDR3 extends over 14 amino acids. CDR1 is SGHRS, CDR2 YFSETQ, per germline. V shed 3 bases, J shed 3 bases, and the junction held 3 bases outside the gene matches. CDR3 sequence (DNA): TGCGCCAGCAGCTCCCGGGACAGGGGCTACGAGCAGTACTTC. It encodes CASSSRDRGYEQYF.

The rearrangement uses TRBV21-1 and TRBJ1-5; the table calls TRBD1, which could not be checked here. TRBV21-1 is classified as a pseudogene. The CDR3 loop spans 16 amino acids. Here the CDR3 DNA reads TGTGCCAGCAGCAGAACGGGACAGGGGATTAATCAGCCCCAGCATTTT. This gives the protein CASSRTGQGINQPQHF.

V gene TRBV5-6 combines with J gene TRBJ2-5, with a possible D match to TRBD1 (5 bases). This CDR3 comprises 14 residues. V lost 1 base and J lost 5, with 12 bases in between. CDR1 and CDR2 from the germline V gene are SGHDT and YYEEEE. This CDR3 is CASSLLQGGETQYF. Written as DNA, the CDR3 is TGTGCCAGCAGCTTGCTTCAGGGTGGGGAGACCCAGTACTTC.

This rearrangement joins TRBV7-3 to TRBJ2-3; possibly TRBD2 for D (5 bases). Trimming left V 1 base short and J 4 bases short, with 9 bases between. The length of the CDR3 is 14 residues. The V gene's germline CDR1 is SGHTA and CDR2 FQGTGA. The CDR3 is CASSLRGNADTQYF. The CDR3 DNA reads TGTGCCAGCAGCTTAAGAGGGAACGCAGATACGCAGTATTTT. The full variable domain, with the rest looked up from reference TRBV7-3 and TRBJ2-3, is GAGVSQTPSNKVTEKGKYVELRCDPISGHTALYWYRQSLGQGPEFLIYFQGTGAADDSGLPNDRFFAVRPEGSVSTLKIQRTERGDSAVYLCASSLRGNADTQYFGPGTRLTVL.

This clone was observed a single time. The chain recombines TRBV15 with TRBJ2-7; D is perhaps TRBD1 (6 bases). This CDR3 is 14 amino acids long. Germline CDR1 LNHNV, CDR2 YYDKDF (reference sequence). V was shortened by 5 bases and J by 3 bases, with 14 bases between the two germline ends. The chain's CDR3 is CATSPLEGDYEQYF. The CDR3 nucleotides are TGTGCCACCAGCCCACTTGAGGGGGACTACGAGCAGTACTTC.

The genes are TRBV7-8 and TRBJ2-2; TRBD1 matches 7 bases. The CDR3 extends over 14 amino acids. CDR1 is SGHVS and CDR2 is FQNEAQ in the germline V gene. V was clipped by 5 bases and J by 6 bases; unmatched bases: 6. The CDR3 bases are TGTGCCAGCAGCGCACAGGGGTTGGCCGGGGAGCTGTTTTTT. Its protein product is CASSAQGLAGELFF.

CDR3 sequence reads: CASSPNSNQPQHF. The CDR3 DNA reads TGTGCCAGCAGTCCCAATAGCAATCAGCCCCAGCATTTT. The gene calls are TRBV6-5 and TRBJ1-5; D is ambiguous. Looked up from germline, CDR1 is MNHEY and CDR2 is SVGAGI. V dropped 5 bases and J dropped 0 bases, with 5 bases sitting between them. CDR3 length equals 13 residues.

The V and J genes are TRBV20-1 and TRBJ1-1; possibly TRBD1 for D (5 bases). Germline V gives CDR1 DFQATT, CDR2 SNEGSKA (reference sequence). This CDR3 is built from 10 residues. For the CDR3, the DNA is TGCTCCGGGGGGAACACTGAAGCTTTCTTT. This sequence encodes CSGGNTEAFF.

The chain combines TRBV2 with TRBJ2-1; D perhaps matches TRBD2 (6 bases). The CDR3 has 13 residues. The ends were cut back, 5 bases at V and 1 base at J, with 6 bases in the middle. The germline CDR1 and CDR2 sequences are SNHLY and FYNNEI. The CDR3 protein is CASSSGSYNEQFF. The CDR3 DNA reads as TGTGCCAGCAGTAGCGGGTCCTACAATGAGCAGTTCTTC.